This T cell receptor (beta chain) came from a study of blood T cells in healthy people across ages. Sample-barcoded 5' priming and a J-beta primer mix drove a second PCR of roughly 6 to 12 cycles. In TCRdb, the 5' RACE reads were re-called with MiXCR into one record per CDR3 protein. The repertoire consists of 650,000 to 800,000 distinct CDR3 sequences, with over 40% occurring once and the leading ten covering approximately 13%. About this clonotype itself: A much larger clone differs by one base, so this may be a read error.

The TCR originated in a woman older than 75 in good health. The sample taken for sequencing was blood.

The CDR3 loop reads CASSLQQEKTDTQYF. The CDR3 bases are TGCGCCAGCAGCTTACAGCAGGAAAAAACAGATACGCAGTATTTT. The rearrangement uses TRBV5-1 and TRBJ2-3; D remains unclear. CDR1 is SGHRS, CDR2 YFSETQ, per germline. The V end was cut by 2 bases, the J end by 3 bases, with 13 bases between. The CDR3 runs 15 residues.